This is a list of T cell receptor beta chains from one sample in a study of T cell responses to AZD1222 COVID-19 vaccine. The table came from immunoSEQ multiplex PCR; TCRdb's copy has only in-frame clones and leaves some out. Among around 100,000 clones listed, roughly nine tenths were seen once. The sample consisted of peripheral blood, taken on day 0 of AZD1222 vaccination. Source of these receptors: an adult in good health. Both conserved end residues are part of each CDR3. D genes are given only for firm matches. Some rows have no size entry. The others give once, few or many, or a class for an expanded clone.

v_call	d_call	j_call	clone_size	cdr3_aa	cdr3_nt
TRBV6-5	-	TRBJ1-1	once	CASSYGPRNTEAFF	TGTGCCAGCAGTTACGGGCCGAGGAACACTGAAGCTTTCTTT
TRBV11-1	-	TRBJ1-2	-	CASSLVGDYGYTF	TGTGCCAGCAGCTTAGTGGGGGACTATGGCTACACCTTC
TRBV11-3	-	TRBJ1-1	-	CASSLQENTEAFF	TGTGCCAGCAGCTTGCAGGAGAACACTGAAGCTTTCTTT
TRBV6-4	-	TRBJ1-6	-	CASSPMSSYNSPLHF	TGTGCCAGCAGCCCGATGAGCTCCTATAATTCACCCCTCCACTTT
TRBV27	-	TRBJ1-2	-	CASSWGINYGYTF	TGTGCCAGCAGTTGGGGTATTAACTATGGCTACACCTTC
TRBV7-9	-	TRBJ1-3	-	CASSSFGGNTIYF	TGTGCCAGCAGCTCCTTCGGTGGAAACACCATATATTTT
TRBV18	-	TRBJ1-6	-	CASSPGLVIGVGSPLHF	TGTGCCAGCTCACCAGGGTTGGTGATCGGGGTGGGTTCACCCCTCCACTTT
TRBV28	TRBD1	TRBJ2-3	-	CASSLPGTGYTDTQYF	TGTGCCAGCAGTCTACCCGGGACAGGGTATACAGATACGCAGTATTTT
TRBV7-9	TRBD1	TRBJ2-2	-	CASSPQVRGRDAGELFF	TGTGCCAGCAGCCCCCAAGTTAGGGGGCGCGATGCCGGGGAGCTGTTTTTT
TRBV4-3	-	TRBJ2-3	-	CASSQAGLPGSTQYF	TGCGCCAGCAGCCAAGCGGGACTCCCTGGTTCTACGCAGTATTTT
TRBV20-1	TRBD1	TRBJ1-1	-	CSARGTGEAFF	TGCAGTGCTAGGGGGACAGGGGAAGCTTTCTTT
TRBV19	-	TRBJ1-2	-	CASTPPPGGSGYTF	TGTGCCAGTACCCCACCCCCGGGGGGCAGTGGCTACACCTTC
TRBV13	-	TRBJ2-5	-	CASSLDGRGEETQYF	TGTGCCAGCAGCTTAGATGGGCGGGGAGAAGAGACCCAGTACTTC
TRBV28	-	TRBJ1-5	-	CASSNPGLGNQPQHF	TGTGCCAGCAGTAACCCGGGTTTAGGCAATCAGCCCCAGCATTTT
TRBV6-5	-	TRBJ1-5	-	CASSNLQGQPQHF	TGTGCCAGCAGTAACCTACAGGGTCAGCCCCAGCATTTT
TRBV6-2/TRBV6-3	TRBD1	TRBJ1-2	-	CASSPDRVGYGYTF	TGTGCCAGCAGTCCGGACAGGGTTGGCTATGGCTACACCTTC
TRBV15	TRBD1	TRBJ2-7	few	CATSRGDRGYYEQYF	TGTGCCACCAGCAGGGGGGACAGGGGCTACTACGAGCAGTACTTC
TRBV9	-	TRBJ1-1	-	CASSVSASLYNTEAFF	TGTGCCAGCAGCGTTAGCGCCTCGCTCTATAACACTGAAGCTTTCTTT
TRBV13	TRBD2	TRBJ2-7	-	CASSSRTSGYEQYF	TGTGCCAGCAGCTCCAGGACTAGCGGCTACGAGCAGTACTTC
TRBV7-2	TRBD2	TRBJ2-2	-	CASSLGGAGANTGELFF	TGTGCCAGCAGCTTAGGTGGGGCGGGGGCGAACACCGGGGAGCTGTTTTTT
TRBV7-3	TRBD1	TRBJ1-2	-	CASRRKGRGRCVYGYTF	TGTGCCAGCAGGAGGAAAGGCAGGGGGCGGTGTGTCTATGGCTACACCTTC
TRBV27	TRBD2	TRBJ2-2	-	CASSLGTTPTGELFF	TGTGCCAGCAGTCTTGGGACTACCCCCACCGGGGAGCTGTTTTTT
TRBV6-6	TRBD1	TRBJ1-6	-	CASTATGGTDSPLHF	TGTGCCAGCACCGCGACAGGGGGCACGGATTCACCCCTCCACTTT
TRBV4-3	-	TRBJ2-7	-	CASSQHHGQYHYEQYF	TGCGCCAGCAGCCAGCACCATGGACAGTACCACTACGAGCAGTACTTC